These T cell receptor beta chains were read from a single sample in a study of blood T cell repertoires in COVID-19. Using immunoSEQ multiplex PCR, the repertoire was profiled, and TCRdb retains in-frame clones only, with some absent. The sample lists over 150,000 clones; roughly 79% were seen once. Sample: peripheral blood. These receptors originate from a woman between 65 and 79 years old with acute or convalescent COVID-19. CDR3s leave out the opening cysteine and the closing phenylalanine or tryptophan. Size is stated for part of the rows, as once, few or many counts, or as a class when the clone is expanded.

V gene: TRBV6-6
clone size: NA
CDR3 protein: ALSSEAEAF

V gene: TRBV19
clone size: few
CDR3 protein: ASSMGQGANQPQH

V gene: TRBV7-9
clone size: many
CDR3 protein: ASSYRERPQH

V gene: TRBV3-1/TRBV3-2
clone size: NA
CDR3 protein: ASSQGGTQPQH

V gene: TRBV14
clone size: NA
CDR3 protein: ASSQDGLAGAEQY

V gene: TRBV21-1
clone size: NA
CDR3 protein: ASTGHREQY

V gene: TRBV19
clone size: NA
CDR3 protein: ASSPRQGSGNTIY

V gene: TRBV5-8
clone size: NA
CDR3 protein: ATIGRALGDEQF

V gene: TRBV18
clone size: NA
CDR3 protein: ASSPYRDRGNGELF

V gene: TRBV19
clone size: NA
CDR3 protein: ASSYGTGRSQPQH

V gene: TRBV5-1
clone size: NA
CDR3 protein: ASSLGFSYGYT

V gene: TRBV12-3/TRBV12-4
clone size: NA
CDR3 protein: ASSLRNLYEQY

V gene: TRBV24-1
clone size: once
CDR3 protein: ATRAGTANTEAF

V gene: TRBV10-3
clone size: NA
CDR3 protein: AISSGSSWGEQY

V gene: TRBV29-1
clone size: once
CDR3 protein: SALGGDRGIHEQY

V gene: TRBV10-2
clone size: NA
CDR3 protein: ASRRDSTAETQY

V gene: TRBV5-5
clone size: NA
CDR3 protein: ASSRALAVPYEQY

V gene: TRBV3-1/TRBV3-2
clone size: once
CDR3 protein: ASSRHSGAAQETQY

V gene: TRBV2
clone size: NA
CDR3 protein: ASRLLPGYEQY

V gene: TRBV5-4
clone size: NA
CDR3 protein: ASSSQGGTEAF

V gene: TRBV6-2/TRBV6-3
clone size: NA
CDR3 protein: ASSYSNRRLSTEAF

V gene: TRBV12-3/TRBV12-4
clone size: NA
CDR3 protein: ASSRGNGETQY

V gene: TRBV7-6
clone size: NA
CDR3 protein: ASSERPTGVGYGYT

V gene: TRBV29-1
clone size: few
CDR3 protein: SVWGQLNGYT

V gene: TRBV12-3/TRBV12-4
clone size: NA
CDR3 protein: ASSPLPTGELF

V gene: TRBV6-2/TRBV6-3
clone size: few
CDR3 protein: ASSYTPWAAGEDHEQY

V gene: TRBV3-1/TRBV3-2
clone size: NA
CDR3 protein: ASSQVHGGTEAF

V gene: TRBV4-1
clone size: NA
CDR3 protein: ASSQRQDSYNSPLH

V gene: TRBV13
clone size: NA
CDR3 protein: ASSNRGAGGTYEQY

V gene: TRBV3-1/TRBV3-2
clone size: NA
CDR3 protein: ASSLKTANEKLF

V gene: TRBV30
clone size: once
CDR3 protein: AWRWGRATEAF

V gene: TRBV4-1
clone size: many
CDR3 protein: ASSQDVEETQY

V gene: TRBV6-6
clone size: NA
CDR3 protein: ASSYSGSTDTQY

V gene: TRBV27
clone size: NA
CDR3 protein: ASSFEYITGTGELF

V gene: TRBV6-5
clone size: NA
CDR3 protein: ASSYSEAGGFYEQY

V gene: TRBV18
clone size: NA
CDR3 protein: ASSQTSFYEQY

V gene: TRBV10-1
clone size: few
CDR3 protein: ASSLTSGAGNEQF

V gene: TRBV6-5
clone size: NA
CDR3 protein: ASIPPAGARNEQF

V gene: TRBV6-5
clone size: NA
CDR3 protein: ASSYFPQESGYGYT

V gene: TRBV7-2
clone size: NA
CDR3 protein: ASRRARGTGELF

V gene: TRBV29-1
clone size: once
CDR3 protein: SVGSIQETQY

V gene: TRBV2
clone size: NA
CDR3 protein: ASRRELLYGYT

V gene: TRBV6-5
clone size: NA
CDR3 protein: ASSYDYRNTGELF

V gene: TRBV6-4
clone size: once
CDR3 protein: ASKPLALLRDDEQF

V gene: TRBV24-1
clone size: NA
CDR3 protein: ATSGGQGASGYT

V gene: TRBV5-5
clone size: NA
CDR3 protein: ASSLRGGLYEQY

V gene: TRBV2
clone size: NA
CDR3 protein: ASSPFERGTQY

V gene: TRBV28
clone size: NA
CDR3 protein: ASSSLGQGTFYEQY

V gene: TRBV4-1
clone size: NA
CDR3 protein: ASSLEGDLSGNTIY

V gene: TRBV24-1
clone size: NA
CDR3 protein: ATSGGGSTDTQY

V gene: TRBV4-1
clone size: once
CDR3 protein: ASSRGIRNYEQY

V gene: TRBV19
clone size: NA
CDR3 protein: ASSWGQGNEKLF

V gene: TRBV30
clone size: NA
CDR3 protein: AWSSGQGRDIQY

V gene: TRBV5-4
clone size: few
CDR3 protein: ASSLTSGVPKTQY

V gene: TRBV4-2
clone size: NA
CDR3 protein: ASSQSIRRLAGGREQF

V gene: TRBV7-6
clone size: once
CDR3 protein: ASSLWTSGQETQY

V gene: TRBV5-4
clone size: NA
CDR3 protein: ASSFRGTAREAF